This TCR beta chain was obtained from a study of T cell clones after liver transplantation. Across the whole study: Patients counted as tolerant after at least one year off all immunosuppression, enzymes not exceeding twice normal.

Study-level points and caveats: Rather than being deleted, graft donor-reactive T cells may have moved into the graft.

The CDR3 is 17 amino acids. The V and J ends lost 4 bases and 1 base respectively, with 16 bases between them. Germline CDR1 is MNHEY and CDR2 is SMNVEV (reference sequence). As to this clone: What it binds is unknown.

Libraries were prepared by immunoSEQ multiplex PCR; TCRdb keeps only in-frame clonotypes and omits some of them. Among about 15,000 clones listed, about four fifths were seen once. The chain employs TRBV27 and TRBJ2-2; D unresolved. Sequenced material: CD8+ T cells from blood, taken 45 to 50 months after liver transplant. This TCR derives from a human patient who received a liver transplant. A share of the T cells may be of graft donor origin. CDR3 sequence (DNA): TGTGCCAGCAGTTCCTCTTGGTTGAGGTTGAACACCGGGGAGCTGTTTTTT. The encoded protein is CASSSSWLRLNTGELFF.